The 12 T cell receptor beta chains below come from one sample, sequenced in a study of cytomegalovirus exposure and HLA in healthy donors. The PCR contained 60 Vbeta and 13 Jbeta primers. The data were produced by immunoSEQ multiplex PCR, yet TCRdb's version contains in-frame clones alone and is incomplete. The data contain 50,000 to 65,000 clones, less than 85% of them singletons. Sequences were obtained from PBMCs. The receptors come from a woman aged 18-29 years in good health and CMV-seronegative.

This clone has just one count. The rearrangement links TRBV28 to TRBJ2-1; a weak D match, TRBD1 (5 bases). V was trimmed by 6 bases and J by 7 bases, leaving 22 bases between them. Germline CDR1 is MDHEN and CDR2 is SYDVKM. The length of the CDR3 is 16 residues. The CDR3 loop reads CASSTGRAWVGNEQFF. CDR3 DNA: TGTGCCAGCAGCACCGGCAGGGCCTGGGTCGGGAATGAGCAGTTCTTC.

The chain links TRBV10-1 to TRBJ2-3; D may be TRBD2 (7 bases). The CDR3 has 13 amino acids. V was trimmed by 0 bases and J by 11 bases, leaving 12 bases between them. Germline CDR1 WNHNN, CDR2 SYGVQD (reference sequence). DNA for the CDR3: TGCGCCAGCAGTGAGTCAGGAGCGGGACAGCAGTATTTT. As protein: CASSESGAGQQYF.

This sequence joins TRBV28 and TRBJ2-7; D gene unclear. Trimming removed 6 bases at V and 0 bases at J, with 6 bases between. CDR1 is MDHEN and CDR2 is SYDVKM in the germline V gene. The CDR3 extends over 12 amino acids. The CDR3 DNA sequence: TGTGCCAGCAGGACATACTCCTACGAGCAGTACTTC. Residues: CASRTYSYEQYF.

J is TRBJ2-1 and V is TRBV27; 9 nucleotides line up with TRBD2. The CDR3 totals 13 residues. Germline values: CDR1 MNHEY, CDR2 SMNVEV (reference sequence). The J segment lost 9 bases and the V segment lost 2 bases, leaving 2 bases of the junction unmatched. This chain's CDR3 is CASSLAGGVEQFF. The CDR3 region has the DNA TGTGCCAGCAGTTTAGCGGGAGGGGTTGAGCAGTTCTTC.

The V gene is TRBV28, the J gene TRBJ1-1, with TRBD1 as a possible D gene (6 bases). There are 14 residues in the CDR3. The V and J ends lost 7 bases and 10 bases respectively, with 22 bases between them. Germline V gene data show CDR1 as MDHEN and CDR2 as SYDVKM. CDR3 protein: CASIDRQEQARAFF. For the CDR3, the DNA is TGTGCCAGCATCGATCGACAGGAGCAGGCGAGAGCTTTCTTT.

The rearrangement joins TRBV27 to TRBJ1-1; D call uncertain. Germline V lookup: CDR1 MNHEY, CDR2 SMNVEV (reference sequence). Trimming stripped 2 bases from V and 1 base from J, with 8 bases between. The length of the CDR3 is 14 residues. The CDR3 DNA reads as TGTGCCAGCAGTTTAGTCCGCGGGAACACTGAAGCTTTCTTT. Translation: CASSLVRGNTEAFF.

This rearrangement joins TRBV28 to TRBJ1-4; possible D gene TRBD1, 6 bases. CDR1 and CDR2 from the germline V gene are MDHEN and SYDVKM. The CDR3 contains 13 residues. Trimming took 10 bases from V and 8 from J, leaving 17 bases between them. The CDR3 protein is CATSGGAREKLFF. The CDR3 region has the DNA TGTGCCACCTCTGGGGGGGCTCGGGAAAAACTGTTTTTT.

The CDR3 DNA is TGTGCCAGCAGTGAAAGAGGGTTGTTTACAGATACGCAGTATTTT. It specifies CASSERGLFTDTQYF. The chain is built from TRBV2 and TRBJ2-3; D might be TRBD2 (5 bases). The germline V gene has CDR1 SNHLY and CDR2 FYNNEI. The CDR3 has 15 residues. Trimming took off 2 bases at V and 3 bases at J, with 12 bases between the two ends.

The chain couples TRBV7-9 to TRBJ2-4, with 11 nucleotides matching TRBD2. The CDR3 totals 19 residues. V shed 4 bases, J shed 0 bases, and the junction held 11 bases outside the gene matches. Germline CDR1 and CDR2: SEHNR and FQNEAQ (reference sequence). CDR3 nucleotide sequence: TGTGCCAGCAGCTACACCGGGACTAGCGGACGAATAGCCAAAAACATTCAGTACTTC. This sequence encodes CASSYTGTSGRIAKNIQYF. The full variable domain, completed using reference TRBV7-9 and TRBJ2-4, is DTGVSQNPRHKITKRGQNVTFRCDPISEHNRLYWYRQTLGQGPEFLTYFQNEAQLEKSRLLSDRFSAERPKGSFSTLEIQRTEQGDSAMYLCASSYTGTSGRIAKNIQYFGAGTRLSVL.

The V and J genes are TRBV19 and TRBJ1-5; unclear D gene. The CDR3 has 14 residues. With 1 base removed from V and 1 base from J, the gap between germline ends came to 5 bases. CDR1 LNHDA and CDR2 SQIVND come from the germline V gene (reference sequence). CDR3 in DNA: TGTGCCAGTAGTATAGGAGGGAGCAATCAGCCCCAGCATTTT. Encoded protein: CASSIGGSNQPQHF. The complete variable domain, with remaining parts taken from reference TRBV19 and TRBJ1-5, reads DGGITQSPKYLFRKEGQNVTLSCEQNLNHDAMYWYRQDPGQGLRLIYYSQIVNDFQKGDIAEGYSVSREKKESFPLTVTSAQKNPTAFYLCASSIGGSNQPQHFGDGTRLSIL.

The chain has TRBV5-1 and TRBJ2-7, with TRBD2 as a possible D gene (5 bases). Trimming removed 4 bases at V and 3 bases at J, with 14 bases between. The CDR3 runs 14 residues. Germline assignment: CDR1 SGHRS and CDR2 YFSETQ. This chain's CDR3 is CASSPGEGNYEQYF. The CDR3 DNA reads TGCGCCAGCAGCCCTGGAGAGGGTAACTACGAGCAGTACTTC.

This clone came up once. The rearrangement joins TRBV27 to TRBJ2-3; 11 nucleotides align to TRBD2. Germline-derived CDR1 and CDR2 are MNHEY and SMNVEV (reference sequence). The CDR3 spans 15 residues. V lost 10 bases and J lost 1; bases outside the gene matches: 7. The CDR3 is CATRLAGRGTDTQYF. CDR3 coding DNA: TGTGCCACCCGACTAGCGGGGAGGGGCACAGATACGCAGTATTTT.